The rows below give T cell receptor beta chains drawn from one sample of a study of blood T cell repertoires in COVID-19. Sequencing was performed with immunoSEQ multiplex PCR; in TCRdb, only in-frame clones are kept and a portion is missing. The data show 200,000 to 250,000 clones, 85% to 90% seen once. The sequencing input was peripheral blood. These receptors were collected from a woman aged 45-65 years with acute or convalescent COVID-19. Both conserved end residues are part of each CDR3. D genes are given only for firm matches. Clone size appears in some rows only: once, few, many, or a class for an expanded clone.

DNA,CDR3,size,J,D,V
TGTGCCAGCAGTTATCAGGACAAGAACACTGAAGCTTTCTTT,CASSYQDKNTEAFF,NA,TRBJ1-1,NA,TRBV6-5
TGTGCCAGCTCACCACCGTCTAGGCCGGGGGGCAAATTGGACACCATATATTTT,CASSPPSRPGGKLDTIYF,NA,TRBJ1-3,NA,TRBV18
TGTGCCAGCAGCCCAGTGGGACTAGCCAGCTATGGCTACACCTTC,CASSPVGLASYGYTF,NA,TRBJ1-2,NA,TRBV7-9
TGTGCCTGGAGTGTACCCCCAGGGAACTATGGCTACACCTTC,CAWSVPPGNYGYTF,NA,TRBJ1-2,NA,TRBV30
TGTGCCAGCAGTAAACAGGGGAAGCTAGCCAAAAACATTCAGTACTTC,CASSKQGKLAKNIQYF,NA,TRBJ2-4,TRBD1,TRBV2
TGCAGCGTTGGTTATGAGGACAGGGAATATGGCTACACCTTC,CSVGYEDREYGYTF,few,TRBJ1-2,TRBD1,TRBV29-1
TGTGCCAGTAGGGCCGGACAGGGGAGCAATCAGCCCCAGCATTTT,CASRAGQGSNQPQHF,NA,TRBJ1-5,TRBD1,TRBV19
TGCGCCAGCAGCTTGGGAGGGTTGGGGGAAAAACTGTTTTTT,CASSLGGLGEKLFF,NA,TRBJ1-4,NA,TRBV5-1
TGTGCCACCAGTGATGACTCGGCTGCGGAGCAGGGGCCAAACACCATATATTTT,CATSDDSAAEQGPNTIYF,NA,TRBJ1-3,NA,TRBV24-1
TGTGCCAGCAGTTACTATGCGGGAGGGCCCCGCGAGCAGTACTTC,CASSYYAGGPREQYF,NA,TRBJ2-7,TRBD2,TRBV6-5
TGTGCCAGCAGCCCCGGACTAGCGGGGGGGCGAGAGACCCAGTACTTC,CASSPGLAGGRETQYF,NA,TRBJ2-5,TRBD2,TRBV3-1/TRBV3-2
TGTGCCAGCAGTTACTCGCACAGGAGCTCTGAAAAACTGTTTTTT,CASSYSHRSSEKLFF,NA,TRBJ1-4,NA,TRBV6-5
TGTGCCAGCAGCCAAAACCCCCAAGTAGGGGGTGGGGATACGCAGTATTTT,CASSQNPQVGGGDTQYF,NA,TRBJ2-3,NA,TRBV4-2
TGTGCCACCAGCGACGACCAAGCGGGAGAGACCCAGTACTTC,CATSDDQAGETQYF,once,TRBJ2-5,NA,TRBV24-1
TGCGCCAGCAGTCAAACCGGGGAAAACTATGGCTACACCTTC,CASSQTGENYGYTF,once,TRBJ1-2,NA,TRBV5-1
TGTGCCAGCAGGAGTTTAGTGGGACAGGGAGATGAAAAACTGTTTTTT,CASRSLVGQGDEKLFF,NA,TRBJ1-4,TRBD1,TRBV2
TGCGCCAGCAGCCCTCTCGGGGATACTTACAATGAGCAGTTCTTC,CASSPLGDTYNEQFF,NA,TRBJ2-1,NA,TRBV5-1
TGCGCCAGCAGCTCGCCGGGACTCCCTGCAGATACGCAGTATTTT,CASSSPGLPADTQYF,NA,TRBJ2-3,NA,TRBV5-1
TGTGCCAGCAGCCTGGACATCACGGTGGGGGCTTTCTTT,CASSLDITVGAFF,NA,TRBJ1-1,NA,TRBV12-3/TRBV12-4
TGTGCCAGCAGCTCCGGCCTAGCACCTTACTACGAGCAGTACTTC,CASSSGLAPYYEQYF,NA,TRBJ2-7,NA,TRBV7-7
TGTGCCAGCTCACCCAGGAACACTGACTACGAGCAGTACTTC,CASSPRNTDYEQYF,NA,TRBJ2-7,NA,TRBV18
TGTGCCAGCTCACCACCGGCAGGGCCTCGGGGCAATCAGCCCCAGCATTTT,CASSPPAGPRGNQPQHF,NA,TRBJ1-5,NA,TRBV18
TGTGCCAGCAGCTATCAGGGGTTGGGCTATGGCTACACCTTC,CASSYQGLGYGYTF,NA,TRBJ1-2,NA,TRBV7-8
TGTGCCATCAGTGTGTCAGGGGACTCTGGGGCCAACGTCCTGACTTTC,CAISVSGDSGANVLTF,NA,TRBJ2-6,NA,TRBV10-3
TGTGCCAGCAGCTTAGGGGACAGAAACTATGGCTACACCTTC,CASSLGDRNYGYTF,NA,TRBJ1-2,TRBD1,TRBV7-9
TGTGCCAGCAGCAGAGGACAGGGGCCCACTAATGAAAAACTGTTTTTT,CASSRGQGPTNEKLFF,NA,TRBJ1-4,TRBD1,TRBV11-3
TGTGCCAGCAGTTGGGCAGGTGTTGAAGAGCAGTACTTC,CASSWAGVEEQYF,NA,TRBJ2-7,NA,TRBV27
TGCGCCAGCAGCTCCGACAGACTCTCTGGAAACACCATATATTTT,CASSSDRLSGNTIYF,NA,TRBJ1-3,NA,TRBV5-1
TGTGCCAGCAGCTCAGACACCTACTCCTACGAGCAGTACTTC,CASSSDTYSYEQYF,NA,TRBJ2-7,NA,TRBV7-9
TGTGCCAGCAGTCATCGAAACGGAGAGACCCAGTACTTC,CASSHRNGETQYF,NA,TRBJ2-5,NA,TRBV25-1
TGTGCCAGCACAGGGTATAATTCACCCCTCCACTTT,CASTGYNSPLHF,NA,TRBJ1-6,NA,TRBV2
TGTGCCAGTAGTACTAAGACAGGAGCCCTCTATGGCTACACCTTC,CASSTKTGALYGYTF,NA,TRBJ1-2,NA,TRBV19
TGTGCCTGGAGTGTAGGACAGGGCAATTCACCCCTCCACTTT,CAWSVGQGNSPLHF,once,TRBJ1-6,TRBD1,TRBV30
TGCGCCAGCGCAGCGGGAGTATATGAGCAGTTCTTC,CASAAGVYEQFF,NA,TRBJ2-1,TRBD2,TRBV5-1
TGTGCCAGCAGCTTACGTGACAGGGGCATTCAGCCCCAGCATTTT,CASSLRDRGIQPQHF,NA,TRBJ1-5,TRBD1,TRBV11-2
TGTGCCAGCAGCCCATCGCTGACAGGGGCTAACACTGAAGCTTTCTTT,CASSPSLTGANTEAFF,NA,TRBJ1-1,TRBD1,TRBV7-2
TGTGCCAGTAGTGGGGGACTCCCCCTTTTTCCAGATACGCAGTATTTT,CASSGGLPLFPDTQYF,NA,TRBJ2-3,NA,TRBV19
TGCAGCGTCTGGACAGGGGAGGCGAACACTGAAGCTTTCTTT,CSVWTGEANTEAFF,NA,TRBJ1-1,TRBD1,TRBV29-1
TGTGCCAGCAGCAACCCCCCTAGCGGGGGGTGCTACGAGCAGTACTTC,CASSNPPSGGCYEQYF,NA,TRBJ2-7,NA,TRBV21-1
TGTGCCAGCAGCTTTCGCGGGACAGGGGTCAATCAGCCCCAGCATTTT,CASSFRGTGVNQPQHF,once,TRBJ1-5,TRBD1,TRBV27
TGTGCCAGCAGTAAGGGGGACTCTGGAAACACCATATATTTT,CASSKGDSGNTIYF,NA,TRBJ1-3,NA,TRBV27
TGTGCCAGCGGCCTGAATGAGCAGTTCTTC,CASGLNEQFF,NA,TRBJ2-1,NA,TRBV7-2
TGTGCCAGCAGCCGGGTAGGGGGCTCGAACACCGGGGAGCTGTTTTTT,CASSRVGGSNTGELFF,NA,TRBJ2-2,TRBD1,TRBV5-4
TGTGCCAGTACTGGGGACAAGTCCTACGAGCAGTACTTC,CASTGDKSYEQYF,NA,TRBJ2-7,NA,TRBV18